This is a list of T cell receptor beta chains from one sample in a study of breast tumors, draining lymph nodes, adjacent tissues. In TCRdb, the multiplex PCR reads were re-called with MiXCR into one record per CDR3 protein. This table has 200,000 to 300,000 distinct CDR3 sequences, over 25% appearing once. Sequencing was done on a sample of axillary lymph node tissue. These receptors were taken from a female donor with breast cancer. Some clones in this sample may be carry-over from other donors' samples. Both conserved end residues are part of each CDR3. The order of the fields is V gene, J gene, D gene, clone size, CDR3 protein, CDR3 DNA. The D gene is left open where the match is weak. Size tells how often a clone was seen (once, few, many) or the class of an expanded clone, and some rows leave it out.

>TRBV20-1|TRBJ2-1|NA|many
CSASFGVFYNEQFF
TGCAGTGCTAGTTTTGGGGTTTTCTACAATGAGCAGTTCTTC
>TRBV20-1|TRBJ1-2|NA|NA
CSAGVGTSRGYAF
TGCAGTGCTGGAGTAGGGACGTCTCGGGGCTACGCCTTC
>TRBV9|TRBJ2-5|TRBD2|many
CASSGREGLETQYF
TGTGCCAGCAGCGGGCGGGAGGGCCTGGAGACCCAGTACTTC
>TRBV12-3/TRBV12-4|TRBJ1-5|NA|many
CASTTGRGNQPQHF
TGTGCCAGCACCACTGGGCGGGGAAATCAGCCCCAGCATTTT
>TRBV19|TRBJ2-5|NA|many
CASSFGLTIQETQYF
TGTGCCAGTAGTTTTGGGTTGACAATACAAGAGACCCAGTACTTC
>TRBV6-1|TRBJ2-7|NA|many
CASSEAGSSYEQYF
TGTGCCAGCAGTGAAGCAGGTTCATCCTACGAGCAGTACTTC
>TRBV20-1|TRBJ2-2|TRBD2|many
CSARLAALGNGELFF
TGCAGTGCTAGACTAGCGGCACTCGGTAACGGGGAGCTGTTTTTT
>TRBV5-1|TRBJ2-3|NA|many
CASSFYTDTQYF
TGCGCCAGCAGCTTCTACACAGATACGCAGTATTTT
>TRBV4-1|TRBJ2-7|NA|many
CASSQDYREQYF
TGCGCCAGCAGCCAAGATTATCGCGAGCAGTACTTC
>TRBV7-2|TRBJ2-2|NA|many
CASSKNTGELFF
TGTGCCAGCAGCAAGAACACCGGGGAGCTGTTTTTT
>TRBV30|TRBJ2-5|NA|NA
CAWSVSGGEAQYF
TGTGCCTGGAGTGTATCTGGGGGAGAGGCCCAGTACTTC